The clone carrying this T cell receptor (beta chain) was observed many times. Using unique molecular identifiers, the investigators prepared the TCRbeta library. Each CDR3 protein is one row after TCRdb ran MiXCR on the PCR reads. The table lists about 200,000 distinct CDR3 sequences, roughly 14% of them singletons. This entry is derived from a study of T-cell reconstitution after alpha-beta-depleted transplantation in children. The TCR originated in a human donor who donated a stem cell graft to a child with acute lymphoblastic leukemia. Sequenced here: PBMCs from the stem cell graft donor, sampled from the stem cell graft.

The CDR3 region has the DNA TGTGCCAGCAGCTTAGCCGGGACAGGGGAAAATCAGCCCCAGCATTTT. It encodes CASSLAGTGENQPQHF. V and J are TRBV7-8 and TRBJ1-5, with TRBD1 matching over 10 bases. CDR1 and CDR2 from the germline V gene are SGHVS and FQNEAQ. With 0 bases clipped from V and 4 bases from J, the junction kept 3 bases outside the gene matches. This CDR3 is built from 16 residues.